The 6 T cell receptor beta chains reported below all come from one sample, sequenced in a study of shared clonotypes between healthy human individuals (dated by TCRdb to between 2020 and 2021). Libraries came from the immunoSEQ multiplex PCR assay. Entries here come from immuneACCESS through TCRdb and include only in-frame sequences with V and J called. Some clones fail to appear in such tables; in the studies checked, an unresolved V gene covers under half of the shortfall, and the cause of the remainder is unknown. The sample table holds over 2 million clones, of which roughly 96% were seen once. The top ten hold roughly 0.13% of the sample. Sample: naive CD4+ T cells sorted from blood. In the paper's terms, the cell subset or site label means: CD45RA+ positively selected. The receptors were sampled from a man between 18 and 29 years old in good health.

V usage is TRBV28 and J usage is TRBJ1-2; 7 bases agree with TRBD1. V was clipped by 6 bases and J by 2 bases; unmatched bases: 9. Germline CDR1 is MDHEN and CDR2 is SYDVKM. This CDR3 is built from 15 residues. The CDR3 nucleotides read TGTGCCAGCAGCCCTGAGGGCAGGGGGAACTATGGCTACACCTTC. Translating it yields CASSPEGRGNYGYTF.

The V call is TRBV5-4, the J call TRBJ2-1, with 8 nucleotides matching TRBD1. V was pared by 4 bases and J by 7 bases, with 10 bases of the junction left unmatched. The CDR3 has 15 amino acids. Germline CDR1 SGHNT, CDR2 YYREEE (reference sequence). The chain's CDR3 is CASSLTGVLVNEQFF. CDR3 coding DNA: TGTGCCAGCAGCCTGACAGGGGTCTTGGTGAATGAGCAGTTCTTC.

The count of this clone is one. The chain recombines TRBV1 with TRBJ2-7; the table's D call TRBD2 went unverified against the DNA. TRBV1 corresponds to a pseudogene. This CDR3 is built from 16 residues. This CDR3 reads CTSSQALVDYSYEQYF. For the CDR3, the DNA is TGCACCAGCAGCCAAGCCCTCGTGGACTACTCCTACGAGCAGTACTTC.

The chain combines TRBV28 with TRBJ1-2; 7 positions match TRBD1. The germline gives CDR1 MDHEN, CDR2 SYDVKM. Trimming took 2 bases from V and 6 from J; bases not matched to a gene: 9. The CDR3 has 15 amino acids. DNA of the CDR3: TGTGCCAGCAGTTTAATCGAGACAGGGTTCGATGGCTACACCTTC. Amino acid sequence: CASSLIETGFDGYTF.

The chain links TRBV6-6 to TRBJ1-6; 7 bases agree with TRBD1. This CDR3 contains 14 residues. V was pared by 7 bases and J by 6 bases, with 6 bases of the junction left unmatched. Germline-derived CDR1 and CDR2 are MNHNY and SVGAGI (reference sequence). Here the CDR3 reads CASTWTGSNSPLHF. CDR3 DNA: TGTGCCAGCACTTGGACAGGTAGTAATTCACCCCTCCACTTT.

The rearrangement uses TRBV5-1 and TRBJ2-3; either TRBD1 or TRBD2 may supply D (5 bases each). The CDR3 totals 16 residues. The germline V gene has CDR1 SGHRS and CDR2 YFSETQ. Trimming took off 0 bases at V and 2 bases at J, with 13 bases between the two ends. The CDR3 DNA reads TGCGCCAGCAGCTTGGTTAGGGGAGTCGACACAGATACGCAGTATTTT. This sequence encodes CASSLVRGVDTDTQYF.